One and the same sample provided the 2 T cell receptor beta chains below, sequenced in a study of shared clonotypes between healthy human individuals. TCRdb's copy holds only in-frame clones and misses some; the assay was immunoSEQ multiplex PCR. The sample consists of about 460,000 clones, approximately 77% of them appearing once. The sample taken for sequencing was PBMCs. These receptors were obtained from a woman aged 35 to 49 in good health. Some clones in this sample may be carry-over from other donors' samples.

V gene TRBV15 combines with J gene TRBJ1-6, with D perhaps TRBD1 (5 bases). Trimming took 0 bases from V and 10 from J, leaving 19 bases between them. The germline V gene has CDR1 LNHNV and CDR2 YYDKDF (reference sequence). The CDR3 spans 17 residues. The CDR3 coding sequence is TGTGCCACCAGCAGAGATAGGGGAGGAGACAGCCGATCACCCCTCCACTTT. It is translated as CATSRDRGGDSRSPLHF. Looking up the rest from reference TRBV15 and TRBJ1-6 gives the full variable domain: DAMVIQNPRYQVTQFGKPVTLSCSQTLNHNVMYWYQQKSSQAPKLLFHYYDKDFNNEADTPDNFQSRRPNTSFCFLDIRSPGLGDTAMYLCATSRDRGGDSRSPLHFGNGTRLTVT.

This chain uses TRBV7-9 with TRBJ1-2, with D hard to call. V lost 6 bases, J lost 1 base, and 12 bases lay in between. Germline CDR1 and CDR2: SEHNR and FQNEAQ (reference sequence). The CDR3 consists of 14 residues. CDR3 coding DNA: TGTGCCAGCAGTATAAACCAACGTAACTATGGCTACACCTTC. The encoded protein is CASSINQRNYGYTF.